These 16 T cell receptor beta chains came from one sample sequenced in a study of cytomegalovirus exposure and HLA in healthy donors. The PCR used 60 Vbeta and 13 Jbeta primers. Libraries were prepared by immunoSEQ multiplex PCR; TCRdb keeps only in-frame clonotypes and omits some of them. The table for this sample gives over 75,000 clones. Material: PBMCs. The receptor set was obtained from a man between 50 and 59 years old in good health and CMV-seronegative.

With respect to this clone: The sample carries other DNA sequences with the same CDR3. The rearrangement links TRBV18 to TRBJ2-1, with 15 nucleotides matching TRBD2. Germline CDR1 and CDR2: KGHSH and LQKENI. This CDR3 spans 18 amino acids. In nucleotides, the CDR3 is TGTGCTTCCTCTCCTCCGGGACTAGCGGGGGGATACTACAATGAGCAGTTCTTC. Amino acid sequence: CASSPPGLAGGYYNEQFF.

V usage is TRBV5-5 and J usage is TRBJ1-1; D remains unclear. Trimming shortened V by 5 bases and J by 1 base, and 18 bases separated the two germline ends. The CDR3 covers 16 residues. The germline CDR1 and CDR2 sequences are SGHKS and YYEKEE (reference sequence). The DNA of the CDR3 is TGTGCCAGCAGGCACCGGTTGGGTGGCGGGAACACTGAAGCTTTCTTT. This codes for CASRHRLGGGNTEAFF.

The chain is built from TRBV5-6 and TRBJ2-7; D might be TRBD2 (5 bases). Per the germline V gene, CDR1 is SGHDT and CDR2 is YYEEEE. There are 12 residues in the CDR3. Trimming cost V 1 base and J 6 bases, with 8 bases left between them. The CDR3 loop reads CASSLRGGEQYF. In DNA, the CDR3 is TGTGCCAGCAGCTTGCGGGGTGGCGAGCAGTACTTC.

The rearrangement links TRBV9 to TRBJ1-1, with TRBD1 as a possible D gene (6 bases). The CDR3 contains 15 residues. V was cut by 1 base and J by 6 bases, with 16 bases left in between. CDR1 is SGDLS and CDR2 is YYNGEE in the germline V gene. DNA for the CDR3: TGTGCCAGCAGCGTAAAAGGGACACCTCGGGCTGAAGCTTTCTTT. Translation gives CASSVKGTPRAEAFF.

The CDR3 nucleotides are TGTGCCAGCAGCCCTACCCAGACAGGGGAAGGGAGCAATCAGCCCCAGCATTTT. Encoded protein: CASSPTQTGEGSNQPQHF. The rearrangement uses TRBV5-6 and TRBJ1-5; 8 bases align to TRBD1. The germline gives CDR1 SGHDT, CDR2 YYEEEE. This CDR3 has 18 amino acids. Trimming cost V 4 bases and J 1 base; bases outside gene matches: 13.

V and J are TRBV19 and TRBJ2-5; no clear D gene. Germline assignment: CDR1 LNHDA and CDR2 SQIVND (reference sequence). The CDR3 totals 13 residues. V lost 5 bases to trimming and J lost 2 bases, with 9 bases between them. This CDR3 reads CASSFLSQETQYF. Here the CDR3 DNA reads TGTGCCAGTAGTTTTTTGAGTCAAGAGACCCAGTACTTC. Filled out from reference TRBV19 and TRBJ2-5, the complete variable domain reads DGGITQSPKYLFRKEGQNVTLSCEQNLNHDAMYWYRQDPGQGLRLIYYSQIVNDFQKGDIAEGYSVSREKKESFPLTVTSAQKNPTAFYLCASSFLSQETQYFGPGTRLLVL.

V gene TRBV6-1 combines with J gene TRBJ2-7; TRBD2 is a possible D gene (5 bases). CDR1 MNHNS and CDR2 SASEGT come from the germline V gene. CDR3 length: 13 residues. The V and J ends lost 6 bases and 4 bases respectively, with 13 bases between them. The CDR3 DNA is TGTGCCAGCAGAAGTAGCGTTTGGTACGAGCAGTACTTC. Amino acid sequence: CASRSSVWYEQYF.

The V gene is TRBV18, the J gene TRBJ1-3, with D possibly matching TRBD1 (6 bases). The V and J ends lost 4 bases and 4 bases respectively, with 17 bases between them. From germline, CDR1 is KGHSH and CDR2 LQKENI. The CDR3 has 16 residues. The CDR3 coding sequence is TGTGCCAGCTCACAAGTCACAGCCGGGACAGGAAACACCATATATTTT. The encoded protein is CASSQVTAGTGNTIYF.

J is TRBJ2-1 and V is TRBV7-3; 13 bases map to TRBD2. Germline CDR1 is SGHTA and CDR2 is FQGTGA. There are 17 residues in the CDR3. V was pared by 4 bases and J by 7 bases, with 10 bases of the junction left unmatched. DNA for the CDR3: TGTGCCAGCAGCTCGAGGACTAGCGGGGGCTCCAAGAATGAGCAGTTCTTC. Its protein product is CASSSRTSGGSKNEQFF.

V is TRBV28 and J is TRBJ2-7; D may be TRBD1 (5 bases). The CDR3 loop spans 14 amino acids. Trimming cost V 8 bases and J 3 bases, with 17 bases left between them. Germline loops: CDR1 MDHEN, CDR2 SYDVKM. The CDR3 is CASPKGPLVYEQYF. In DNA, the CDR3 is TGTGCCAGCCCTAAGGGGCCCCTGGTCTACGAGCAGTACTTC.

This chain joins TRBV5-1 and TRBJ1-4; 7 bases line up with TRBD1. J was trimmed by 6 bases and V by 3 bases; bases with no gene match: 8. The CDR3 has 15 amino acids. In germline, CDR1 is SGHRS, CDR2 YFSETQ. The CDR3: CASSSRGIGDEKLFF. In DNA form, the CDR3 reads TGCGCCAGCAGCTCCAGGGGGATAGGGGATGAAAAACTGTTTTTT.

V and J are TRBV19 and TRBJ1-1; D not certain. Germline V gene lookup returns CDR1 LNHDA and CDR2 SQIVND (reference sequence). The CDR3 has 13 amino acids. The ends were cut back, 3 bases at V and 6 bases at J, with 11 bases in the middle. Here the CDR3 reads CASSMRRHPEAFF. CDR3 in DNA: TGTGCCAGTAGTATGAGGAGGCATCCTGAAGCTTTCTTT.

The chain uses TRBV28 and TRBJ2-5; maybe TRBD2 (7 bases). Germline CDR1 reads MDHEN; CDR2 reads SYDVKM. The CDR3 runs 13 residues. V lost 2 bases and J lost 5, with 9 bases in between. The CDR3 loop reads CASSLRGGETQYF. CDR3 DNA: TGTGCCAGCAGTTTAAGGGGGGGCGAGACCCAGTACTTC.

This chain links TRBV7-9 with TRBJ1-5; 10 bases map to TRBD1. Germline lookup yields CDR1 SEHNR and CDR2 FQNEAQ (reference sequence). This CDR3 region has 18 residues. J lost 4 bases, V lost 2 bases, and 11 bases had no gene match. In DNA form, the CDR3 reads TGTGCCAGCAGCTTAAAAGTAACCGGGACAGGGGTAAATCAGCCCCAGCATTTT. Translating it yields CASSLKVTGTGVNQPQHF.

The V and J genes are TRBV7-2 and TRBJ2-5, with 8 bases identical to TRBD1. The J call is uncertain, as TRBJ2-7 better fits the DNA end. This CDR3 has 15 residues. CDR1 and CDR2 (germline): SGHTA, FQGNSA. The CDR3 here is CASSPGQGRGYEQYF. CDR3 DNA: TGTGCCAGCAGCCCCGGACAGGGCCGAGGCTACGAGCAGTACTTC.

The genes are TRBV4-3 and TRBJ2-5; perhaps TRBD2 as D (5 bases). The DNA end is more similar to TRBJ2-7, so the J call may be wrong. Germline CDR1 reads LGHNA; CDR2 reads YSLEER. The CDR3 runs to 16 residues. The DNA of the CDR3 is TGCGCCAGCAGCCAAGATCAGGCGGGTTACTCCTACGAGCAGTACTTC. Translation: CASSQDQAGYSYEQYF.